This T cell receptor (beta chain) was captured by sequencing in a study of blood T cells in healthy people across ages. Donor samples were obtained from healthy Caucasian individuals from Russia, aged about 6 to 90. Study-wide findings and caveats: Expanded clonotype changes were possibly confounded by unknown donor CMV status.

Only a few counts were recorded for this clonotype. Antigen specificity is unknown. The CDR3 runs to 16 residues. The V segment lost 7 bases and the J segment 7 bases; nucleotides outside the gene matches: 11. Then a second PCR, running roughly 7 to 11 cycles, was carried out with a sample-barcoded 5' primer and a J-beta primer mix. Each TCR beta cDNA got a 12-nucleotide random molecular identifier. No fewer than 3 million CDR3-containing paired-end reads came from each sample. TCRdb analysed the 5' RACE reads with MiXCR anew, one entry per CDR3 protein. Of some 860,000 distinct CDR3 sequences in the sample, around 50% are singletons; the top ten hold roughly 26%.

Sequencing used blood. This rearrangement joins TRBV12-3 or TRBV12-4 to TRBJ2-5; TRBD2 matches at 14 bases. The sequence was obtained from a middle-aged man in good health. CDR3 residues: CASTAPGLAGGRTQYF. DNA for the CDR3: TGTGCCAGCACAGCCCCTGGACTAGCGGGAGGAAGGACCCAGTACTTC.